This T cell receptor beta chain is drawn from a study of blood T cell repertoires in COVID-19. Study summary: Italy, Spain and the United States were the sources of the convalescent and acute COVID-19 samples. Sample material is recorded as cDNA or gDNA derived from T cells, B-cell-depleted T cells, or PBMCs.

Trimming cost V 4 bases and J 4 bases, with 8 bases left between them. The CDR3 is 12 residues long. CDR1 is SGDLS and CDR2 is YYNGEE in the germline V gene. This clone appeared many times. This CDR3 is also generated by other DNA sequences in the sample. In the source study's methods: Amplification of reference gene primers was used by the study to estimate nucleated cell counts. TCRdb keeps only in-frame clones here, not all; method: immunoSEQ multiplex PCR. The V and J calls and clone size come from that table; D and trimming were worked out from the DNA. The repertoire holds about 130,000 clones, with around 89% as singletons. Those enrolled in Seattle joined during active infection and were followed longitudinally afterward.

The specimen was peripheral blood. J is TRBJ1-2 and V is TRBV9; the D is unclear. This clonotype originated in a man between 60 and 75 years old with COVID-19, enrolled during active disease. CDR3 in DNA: TGTGCCAGCAGCCACAGATCCTATGGCTACACCTTC. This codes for CASSHRSYGYTF. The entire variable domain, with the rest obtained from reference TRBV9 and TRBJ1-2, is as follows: DSGVTQTPKHLITATGQRVTLRCSPRSGDLSVYWYQQSLDQGLQFLIQYYNGEERAKGNILERFSAQQFPDLHSELNLSSLELGDSALYFCASSHRSYGYTFGSGTRLTVV.